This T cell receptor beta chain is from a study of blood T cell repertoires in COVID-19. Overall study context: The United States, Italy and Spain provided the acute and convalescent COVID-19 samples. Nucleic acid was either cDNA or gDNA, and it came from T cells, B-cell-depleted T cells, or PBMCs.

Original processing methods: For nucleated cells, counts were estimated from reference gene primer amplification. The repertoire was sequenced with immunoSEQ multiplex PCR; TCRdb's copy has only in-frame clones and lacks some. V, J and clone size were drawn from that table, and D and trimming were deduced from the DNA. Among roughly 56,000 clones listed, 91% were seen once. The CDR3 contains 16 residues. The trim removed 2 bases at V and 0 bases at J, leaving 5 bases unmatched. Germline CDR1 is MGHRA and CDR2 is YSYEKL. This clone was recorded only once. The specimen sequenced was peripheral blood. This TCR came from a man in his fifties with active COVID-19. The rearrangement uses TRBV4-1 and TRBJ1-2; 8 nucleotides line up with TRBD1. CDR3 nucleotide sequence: TGCGCCAGCAGCCAATCCTCGACAGGGGCTAACTATGGCTACACCTTC. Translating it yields CASSQSSTGANYGYTF.